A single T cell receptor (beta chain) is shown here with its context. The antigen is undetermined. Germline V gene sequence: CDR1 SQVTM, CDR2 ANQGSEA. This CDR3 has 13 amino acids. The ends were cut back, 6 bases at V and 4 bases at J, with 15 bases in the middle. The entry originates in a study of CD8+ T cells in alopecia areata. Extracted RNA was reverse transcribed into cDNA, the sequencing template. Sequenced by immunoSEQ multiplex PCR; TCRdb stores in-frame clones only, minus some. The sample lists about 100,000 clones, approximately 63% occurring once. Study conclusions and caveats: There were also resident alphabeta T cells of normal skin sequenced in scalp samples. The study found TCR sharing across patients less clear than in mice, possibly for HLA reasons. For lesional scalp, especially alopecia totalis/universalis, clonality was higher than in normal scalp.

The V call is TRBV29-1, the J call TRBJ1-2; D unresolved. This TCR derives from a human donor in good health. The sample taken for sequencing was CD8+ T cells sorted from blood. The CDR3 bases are TGCAGCGTGCCCAACCCGGACGGCTATGGCTACACCTTC. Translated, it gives CSVPNPDGYGYTF.